This is a list of T cell receptor beta chains from one sample in a study of T cells in Graves' hyperthyroidism and ophthalmopathy. One entry per CDR3 protein, called by TCRdb with MiXCR from the multiplex PCR reads. Altogether approximately 380,000 distinct CDR3 sequences are present, less than 20% being singletons, with the ten largest covering 40%. Sequenced sample: blood. Source of these receptors: a man younger than 30 with Graves' ophthalmopathy. The CDR3 runs from the conserved cysteine through the conserved F or W. The D gene is left open where the match is weak. Clone sizes are given selectively: once, few, many, or a class where the clone is expanded.

TRBV7-9	.	TRBJ1-2	.	TGTGCCAGCAGCTTAGCGGCGGCGGCTCCAGGGGGCTACACCTTC	CASSLAAAAPGGYTF
TRBV10-3	.	TRBJ2-5	.	TGTGCCATCAGCGGCTCCACCCAAGAGACCCAGTACTTC	CAISGSTQETQYF
TRBV5-1	few	TRBJ2-5	.	TGCGCCAGCAGCTTGGACGGGACCCAGTACTTC	CASSLDGTQYF
TRBV12-3/TRBV12-4	many	TRBJ2-1	.	TGTGCCAGCACGATCGGGCCAGCCCCAAAGCAGTTCTTC	CASTIGPAPKQFF
TRBV9	.	TRBJ2-7	.	TGTGCCAGCAGCCCAGAAGGGGCCCTATCCTCCTACGAGCAGTACTTC	CASSPEGALSSYEQYF
TRBV7-2	.	TRBJ2-4	.	TGTGCCAGCAGCTCCCAGGAGACCAAAAACATTCAGTACTTC	CASSSQETKNIQYF
TRBV6-1	few	TRBJ2-2	TRBD1	TGTGCCAGCAGTGACCCGGACAGGGCGAACACCGGGGAGCTGTTTTTT	CASSDPDRANTGELFF
TRBV2	many	TRBJ2-5	TRBD2	TGTGCCAGCAGTGAAGCGGGGGGGATATCTGGGGAGACCCAGTACTTC	CASSEAGGISGETQYF
TRBV11-1	many	TRBJ2-1	.	TGTGCCAGCAGCCCCGGGACTCTTTCCTACAATGAGCAGTTCTTC	CASSPGTLSYNEQFF
TRBV30	.	TRBJ2-1	.	TGTGCCTGGAGTGCGTCTCGTAGCGGCCGGGGCAATGAGCAGTTCTTC	CAWSASRSGRGNEQFF
TRBV3-1	many	TRBJ2-5	.	TGTGCCAGCAGTATCTCCGGTCTAGAGACCCAGTACTTC	CASSISGLETQYF
TRBV5-1	few	TRBJ1-4	.	TGCGCCAGCAGCCGGGGACACGGCGAAGAAAAACTGTTTTTT	CASSRGHGEEKLFF
TRBV27	few	TRBJ1-5	TRBD1	TGTGCCAGCAGTCTTGACCAGGGGGGCAATCAGCCCCAGCATTTT	CASSLDQGGNQPQHF
TRBV3-1	few	TRBJ2-4	.	TGTGCCAGCAGCCAAGAGGGAGACGTTCCGGGCCTTCATTACTTC	CASSQEGDVPGLHYF
TRBV5-1	few	TRBJ1-6	.	TGCGCCAGCAGCTTGGTCCGGGAAGTGAATTCACCCCTCCACTTT	CASSLVREVNSPLHF
TRBV5-5	few	TRBJ2-5	TRBD2	TGTGCCAGCAGCTCGACTAGCGGGGGGCCGGGGGATGAGACCCAGTACTTC	CASSSTSGGPGDETQYF
TRBV12-3/TRBV12-4	many	TRBJ1-1	.	TGTGCCAGCAGTTACACCCGCGGAAGAGCCACTGAAGCTTTCTTT	CASSYTRGRATEAFF
TRBV12-3/TRBV12-4	.	TRBJ2-7	TRBD1	TGTGCCAGCAGTCACAGGGGGCGCGAGCAGTACTTC	CASSHRGREQYF
TRBV19	.	TRBJ2-7	.	TGTGCCAGTAGTATGGTGAGCGGGCACGAGCAGTACTTC	CASSMVSGHEQYF
TRBV28	many	TRBJ1-2	.	TGTGCCAGCAGTTCCCCGGCGGGCGTCTATGGCTACACCTTC	CASSSPAGVYGYTF
TRBV7-2	many	TRBJ2-5	.	TGTGCCAGCAGCCTCCGGACACAAGAGACCCAGTACTTC	CASSLRTQETQYF
TRBV27	many	TRBJ2-7	.	TGTGCCAGCAGTTACAGTTCCTCAGCCGAGCAGTACTTC	CASSYSSSAEQYF
TRBV4-1	.	TRBJ1-4	TRBD1	TGCGCCAGCAGCCAAGACCCAGGGGGCGATGAAAAACTGTTTTTT	CASSQDPGGDEKLFF
TRBV10-3	.	TRBJ2-5	.	TGTGCCATCAGGGACACGGGAACGGAAGAGACCCAGTACTTC	CAIRDTGTEETQYF
TRBV29-1	many	TRBJ2-2	TRBD2	TGCAGCGTTGTCGAGCGGGGGAACACCGGGGAGCTGTTTTTT	CSVVERGNTGELFF
TRBV5-6	few	TRBJ2-3	.	TGTGCCAGCAGCACCCCAGGCACAGATACGCAGTATTTT	CASSTPGTDTQYF
TRBV13	.	TRBJ2-5	TRBD1	TGTGCCAGCAGCCCCACAGGGGCGACAGAGACCCAGTACTTC	CASSPTGATETQYF
TRBV3-1	many	TRBJ2-3	TRBD2	TGTGCCAGCAGCCACCGGGGGGAGCTCACAGATACGCAGTATTTT	CASSHRGELTDTQYF
TRBV7-6	.	TRBJ1-2	.	TGTGCCAGCAGCCCAAAGTTGGGGGTTCTTGGCTACACCTTC	CASSPKLGVLGYTF
TRBV20-1	many	TRBJ2-1	TRBD2	TGCAGTGCGTGGCTAGCGGGGGGTGAAAATGAGCAGTTCTTC	CSAWLAGGENEQFF
TRBV7-9	.	TRBJ1-2	.	TGTGCCAGCAGCTTAGTCGGGAGCGATGCTGGCTACACCTTC	CASSLVGSDAGYTF
TRBV7-3	.	TRBJ2-3	TRBD2	TGTGCCAGCAGCGTAGCGGGGGGGGCAGTAGATACGCAGTATTTT	CASSVAGGAVDTQYF
TRBV20-1	many	TRBJ2-3	TRBD2	TGCAGTGCTATGGCCCTTCTAGCGGGGGGGCAGACAGATACGCAGTATTTT	CSAMALLAGGQTDTQYF
TRBV20-1	.	TRBJ1-1	.	TGCAGTGCTGAGCATATGAACACTGAAGCTTTCTTT	CSAEHMNTEAFF
TRBV7-8	many	TRBJ2-3	.	TGTGCCAGCAGCCTCCCGGGACGGGGGCCAGATACGCAGTATTTT	CASSLPGRGPDTQYF
TRBV19	.	TRBJ2-1	.	TGTGCCAGTAGAATGGGAGGGGGCTGGGGTACCTACAATGAGCAGTTCTTC	CASRMGGGWGTYNEQFF
TRBV7-9	many	TRBJ2-5	.	TGTGCCAGCAGCTTAAACAGCCAAGAGACCCAGTACTTC	CASSLNSQETQYF
TRBV28	many	TRBJ1-1	.	TGTGCCAGCACCTCACCAGAGCGGTTAAACACTGAAGCTTTCTTT	CASTSPERLNTEAFF
TRBV6-2/TRBV6-3	once	TRBJ2-3	.	TGTGCCAGCACCCCTAGCGAACAGGGCACAGATACGCAGTATTTT	CASTPSEQGTDTQYF
TRBV20-1	.	TRBJ2-3	TRBD2	TGCAGTGCTCCCAGGGCCCCAGCGGGGAGCCCCGCCGGAGATACGCAGTATTTT	CSAPRAPAGSPAGDTQYF
TRBV28	.	TRBJ2-1	TRBD2	TGTGCCAGCAGTGAGGGACTAGCGGGAGCTTACAATGAGCAGTTCTTC	CASSEGLAGAYNEQFF
TRBV19	.	TRBJ1-6	.	TGTGCCAGTAGGTACGGACCAAATAATTCACCCCTCCACTTT	CASRYGPNNSPLHF
TRBV29-1	once	TRBJ2-3	TRBD1	TGCAGCGTCCCGGGACAGGGGGCGAGCACAGATACGCAGTATTTT	CSVPGQGASTDTQYF
TRBV7-9	many	TRBJ2-7	TRBD1	TGTGCCAGCAGCGGAATTAACCCCCCGGACAGGGCTGAATTTTACGAGCAGTACTTC	CASSGINPPDRAEFYEQYF
TRBV9	many	TRBJ1-1	.	TGTGCCAGCAGCGAGTGGACAGCTATGAACACTGAAGCTTTCTTT	CASSEWTAMNTEAFF
TRBV5-6	few	TRBJ2-5	.	TGTGCCAGCAGCTTGGTGCGAGACCAAGAGACCCAGTACTTC	CASSLVRDQETQYF
TRBV6-1	many	TRBJ1-1	.	TGTGCCAGCCTCTTAAGGTGGGGGAACACTGAAGCTTTCTTT	CASLLRWGNTEAFF
TRBV6-1	few	TRBJ1-5	.	TGTGCCAGCAGTGAACGGGGGCAGACTCATAGCAATCAGCCCCAGCATTTT	CASSERGQTHSNQPQHF
TRBV20-1	.	TRBJ2-7	TRBD2	TGCAGTGCTCAGGGACTAGCGGGGGATCTTCCCGAGCAGTACTTC	CSAQGLAGDLPEQYF